This TCR beta chain stems from a study of technical replicates of blood from four donors. The CDR3 is 20 residues long. CDR1 is LNHDA, CDR2 SQIVND, per germline (reference sequence). Between the trimmed V and J ends, which lost 3 bases and 4 bases, there was a span of 28 bases. Profiled with immunoSEQ multiplex PCR; TCRdb holds only in-frame clones, not every one. The sample includes tens of thousands of clones, roughly 92% of them seen just once. The rearrangement uses TRBV19 and TRBJ1-5; D is perhaps TRBD1 (5 bases). The TCR sequence derives from a human donor in good health. Sequencing was done on a sample of T cells isolated from PBMCs. CDR3 region: CASSITLSGVGKGLNQPQHF. The CDR3 DNA is TGTGCCAGTAGTATTACCCTTTCTGGGGTCGGTAAGGGGTTGAATCAGCCCCAGCATTTT.